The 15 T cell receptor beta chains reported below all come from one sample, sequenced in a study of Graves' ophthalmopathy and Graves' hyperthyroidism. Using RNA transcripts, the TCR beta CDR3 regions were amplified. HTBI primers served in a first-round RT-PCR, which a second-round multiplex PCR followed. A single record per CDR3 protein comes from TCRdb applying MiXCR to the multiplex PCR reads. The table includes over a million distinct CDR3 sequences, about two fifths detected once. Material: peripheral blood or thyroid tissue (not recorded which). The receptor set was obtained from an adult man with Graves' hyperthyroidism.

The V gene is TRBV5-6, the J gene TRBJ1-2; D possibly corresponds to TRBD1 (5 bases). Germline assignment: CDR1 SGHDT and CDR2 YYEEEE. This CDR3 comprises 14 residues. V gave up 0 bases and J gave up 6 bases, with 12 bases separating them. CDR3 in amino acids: CASSLVGGVDGYTF. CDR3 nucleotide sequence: TGTGCCAGCAGCTTGGTGGGGGGAGTCGATGGCTACACCTTC.

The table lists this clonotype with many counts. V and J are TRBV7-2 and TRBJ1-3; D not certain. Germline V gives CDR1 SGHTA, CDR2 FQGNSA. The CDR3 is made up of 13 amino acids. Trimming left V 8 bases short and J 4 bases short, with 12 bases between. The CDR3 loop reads CASVSWNGNTIYF. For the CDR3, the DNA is TGTGCCAGCGTCTCCTGGAACGGAAACACCATATATTTT.

The CDR3 here is CSDTMGNQPQHF. The DNA of the CDR3 is TGCAGTGATACGATGGGGAATCAGCCCCAGCATTTT. The genes are TRBV20-1 and TRBJ1-5; D ambiguous. This CDR3 spans 12 amino acids. CDR1 DFQATT and CDR2 SNEGSKA come from the germline V gene (reference sequence). V was shortened by 7 bases and J by 4 bases, with 11 bases between the two germline ends.

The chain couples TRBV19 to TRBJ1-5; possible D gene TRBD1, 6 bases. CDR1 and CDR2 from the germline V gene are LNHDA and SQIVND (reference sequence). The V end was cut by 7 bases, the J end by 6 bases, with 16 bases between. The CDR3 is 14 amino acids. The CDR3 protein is CASIGVGGGQPQHF. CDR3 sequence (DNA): TGTGCCAGTATTGGCGTAGGGGGGGGTCAGCCCCAGCATTTT.

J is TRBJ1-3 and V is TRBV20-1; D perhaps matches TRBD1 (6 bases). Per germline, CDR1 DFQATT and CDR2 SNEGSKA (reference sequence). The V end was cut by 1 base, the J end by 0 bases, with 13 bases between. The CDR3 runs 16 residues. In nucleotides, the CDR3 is TGCAGTGCTAGAGCCCCTACCAGGGGCTCTGGAAACACCATATATTTT. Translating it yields CSARAPTRGSGNTIYF.

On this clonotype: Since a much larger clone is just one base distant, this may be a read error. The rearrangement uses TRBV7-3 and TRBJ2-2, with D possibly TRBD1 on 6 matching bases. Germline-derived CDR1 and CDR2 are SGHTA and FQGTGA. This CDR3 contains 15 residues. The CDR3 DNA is TGTGCCAGCAGCCGTCCGGACAGTCCCACCGGGGAGCTGCTTTTT. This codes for CASSRPDSPTGELLF.

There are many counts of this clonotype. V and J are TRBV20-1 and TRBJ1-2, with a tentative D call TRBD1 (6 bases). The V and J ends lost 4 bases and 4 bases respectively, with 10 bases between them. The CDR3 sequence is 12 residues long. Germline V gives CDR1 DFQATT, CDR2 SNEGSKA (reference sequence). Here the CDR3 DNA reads TGCAGTGCTACAGGGGTCGGCTATGGCTACACCTTC. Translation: CSATGVGYGYTF.

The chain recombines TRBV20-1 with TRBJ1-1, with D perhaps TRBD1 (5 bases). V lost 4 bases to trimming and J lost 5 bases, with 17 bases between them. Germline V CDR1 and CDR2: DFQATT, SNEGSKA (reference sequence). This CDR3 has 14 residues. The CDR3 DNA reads TGCAGTGCTACCCAGGGAGGTCCCGGGACTGAAGCTTTCTTT. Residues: CSATQGGPGTEAFF.

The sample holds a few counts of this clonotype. The CDR3 protein is CASSQREATQYF. The CDR3 DNA follows: TGTGCCAGCAGCCAGCGGGAGGCGACCCAGTACTTC. The chain is built from TRBV9 and TRBJ2-5, with 9 bases matching TRBD2. The V and J ends lost 4 bases and 7 bases, in that order; junction bases with no gene match: 2. Germline V gene lookup returns CDR1 SGDLS and CDR2 YYNGEE. The length of the CDR3 is 12 residues.

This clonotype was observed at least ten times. For the CDR3, the DNA is TGCGCCAGCAGCCAGGACCAGGGGGCCAACTATGGCTACACCTTC. It is translated as CASSQDQGANYGYTF. This chain uses TRBV4-3 with TRBJ1-2, with 8 bases matching TRBD1. V was pared by 3 bases and J by 2 bases, with 5 bases of the junction left unmatched. Germline-derived CDR1 and CDR2 are LGHNA and YSLEER. This CDR3 contains 15 residues.

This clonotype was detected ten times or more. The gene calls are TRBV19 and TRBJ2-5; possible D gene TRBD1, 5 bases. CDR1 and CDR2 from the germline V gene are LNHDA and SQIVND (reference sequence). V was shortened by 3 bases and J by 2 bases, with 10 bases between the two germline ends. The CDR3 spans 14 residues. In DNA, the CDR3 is TGTGCCAGTAGTATTCAGGGTTGGCAAGAGACCCAGTACTTC. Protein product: CASSIQGWQETQYF.

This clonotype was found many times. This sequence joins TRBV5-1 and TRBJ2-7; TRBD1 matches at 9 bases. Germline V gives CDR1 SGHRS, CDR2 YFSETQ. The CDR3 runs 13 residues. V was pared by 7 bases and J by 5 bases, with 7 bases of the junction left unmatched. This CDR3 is CASRRTGVNEQYF. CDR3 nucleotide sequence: TGCGCCAGCCGACGGACAGGGGTAAACGAGCAGTACTTC. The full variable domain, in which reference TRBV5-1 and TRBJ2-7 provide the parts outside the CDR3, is KAGVTQTPRYLIKTRGQQVTLSCSPISGHRSVSWYQQTPGQGLQFLFEYFSETQRNKGNFPGRFSGRQFSNSRSEMNVSTLELGDSALYLCASRRTGVNEQYFGPGTRLTVT.

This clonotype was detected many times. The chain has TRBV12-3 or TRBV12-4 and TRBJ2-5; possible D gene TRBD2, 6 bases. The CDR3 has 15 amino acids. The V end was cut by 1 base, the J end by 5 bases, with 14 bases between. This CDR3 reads CASSLGGEASETQYF. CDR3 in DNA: TGTGCCAGCAGTTTAGGCGGGGAAGCCTCCGAGACCCAGTACTTC.

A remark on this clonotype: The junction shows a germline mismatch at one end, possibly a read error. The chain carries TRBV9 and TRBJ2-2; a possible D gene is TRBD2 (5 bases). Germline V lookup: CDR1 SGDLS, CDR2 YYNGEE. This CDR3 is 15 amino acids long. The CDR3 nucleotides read TGTGCCAGCAGCGTAGCGAGAGGTCACACCGGGGAGCTGTACTTC. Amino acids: CASSVARGHTGELYF.

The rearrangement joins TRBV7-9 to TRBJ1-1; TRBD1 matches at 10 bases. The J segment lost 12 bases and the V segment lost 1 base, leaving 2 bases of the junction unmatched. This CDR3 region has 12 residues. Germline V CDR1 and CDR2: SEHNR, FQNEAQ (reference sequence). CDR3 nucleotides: TGTGCCAGCAGCTTAGGGGGACAGGGGACTTTCTTT. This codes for CASSLGGQGTFF.